A single sample is the source of the 30 T cell receptor beta chains below, sequenced in a study of blood T cell repertoires in COVID-19 (TCRdb year 2020). Library generation was performed with the immunoSEQ multiplex PCR assay. Drawn from immuneACCESS, this table holds only the in-frame rearrangements with V and J called that TCRdb kept. Clones are partly lost; checked studies trace under half to an unresolved V gene and leave the rest unexplained. Within this sample are tens of thousands of clones, with over 75% of them counted one time only. Of the sample, 5.8% falls within the top ten clones. Sequenced: peripheral blood. The receptors originated from a man between 45 and 60 years old with active COVID-19.

V usage is TRBV19 and J usage is TRBJ2-3; D gene ambiguous. The germline V and J ends were trimmed by 5 bases and 6 bases, with 15 bases remaining between them. This CDR3 comprises 14 residues. CDR1 and CDR2 from the germline V gene are LNHDA and SQIVND (reference sequence). CDR3 in DNA: TGTGCCAGTAGTCTACCTCCCCCCCGGGATACGCAGTATTTT. Its translation is CASSLPPPRDTQYF.

The DNA of the CDR3 is TGTGCCAGCAGCCAAGTCCCGACTAGCGGGGGGGCCACAGATACGCAGTATTTT. It yields the protein CASSQVPTSGGATDTQYF. The genes are TRBV4-2 and TRBJ2-3; 14 bases map to TRBD2. The V gene end was trimmed by 1 base and the J gene end by 2 bases; junction bases not matched to a gene: 5. The CDR3 runs to 18 residues. Germline CDR1 and CDR2: LGHNA and YNFKEQ.

This clone has a single count. This chain connects TRBV19 to TRBJ2-3; D unresolved. This CDR3 region has 13 residues. With 8 bases removed from V and 0 bases from J, the gap between germline ends came to 9 bases. CDR1 LNHDA and CDR2 SQIVND come from the germline V gene (reference sequence). This CDR3 is CASGWQSTDTQYF. CDR3 DNA: TGTGCCAGTGGCTGGCAGAGCACAGATACGCAGTATTTT.

This rearrangement joins TRBV7-2 to TRBJ2-7; 9 nucleotides agree with TRBD1. The germline CDR1 and CDR2 sequences are SGHTA and FQGNSA. This CDR3 spans 15 amino acids. V trimming: 1 base; J trimming: 7 bases; junction bases outside the gene matches: 8. Written as DNA, the CDR3 is TGTGCCAGCAGCTTAGGCGGGACAGGGAGAGGTGAGCAGTACTTC. Its translation: CASSLGGTGRGEQYF.

The J gene is TRBJ1-1, the V gene TRBV3-1 (or the pseudogene TRBV3-2), with 10 bases aligning to TRBD1. The CDR3 has 15 amino acids. J lost 1 base, V lost 8 bases, and 7 bases had no gene match. Germline V gene sequence: CDR1 LGHDT, CDR2 YNNKEL (reference sequence). The CDR3 region is CASGGRDRGNTEAFF. Here the CDR3 DNA reads TGTGCCAGCGGTGGGCGGGACAGGGGGAACACTGAAGCTTTCTTT.

The rearrangement uses TRBV6-6 and TRBJ1-1; 7 bases map to TRBD1. The CDR3 is made up of 13 amino acids. Germline lookup yields CDR1 MNHNY and CDR2 SVGAGI (reference sequence). V shed 7 bases, J shed 1 base, and the junction held 3 bases outside the gene matches. CDR3 bases: TGTGCCAGCAAAGACAGGGAGAACACTGAAGCTTTCTTT. Protein sequence: CASKDRENTEAFF.

The V gene is TRBV24-1, the J gene TRBJ2-1; D might be TRBD2 (6 bases). Germline loops: CDR1 KGHDR, CDR2 SFDVKD. The CDR3 totals 16 residues. Trimming removed 4 bases from V and 0 bases from J, with 12 bases in between. This CDR3 is CATSEISGGSYNEQFF. For the CDR3, the DNA is TGTGCCACCAGTGAGATTAGCGGAGGCTCCTACAATGAGCAGTTCTTC.

This chain joins TRBV9 and TRBJ2-2; a possible D gene is TRBD2 (6 bases). V lost 2 bases to trimming and J lost 0 bases, with 11 bases between them. Per germline, CDR1 SGDLS and CDR2 YYNGEE. The CDR3 is 16 residues long. The CDR3 sequence is CASSVRESANTGELFF. CDR3 DNA: TGTGCCAGCAGCGTTCGGGAGTCTGCGAACACCGGGGAGCTGTTTTTT.

The chain links TRBV18 to TRBJ2-7; D remains ambiguous. The CDR3 consists of 15 residues. The germline gives CDR1 KGHSH, CDR2 LQKENI. V gave up 0 bases and J gave up 2 bases, with 11 bases separating them. The CDR3 loop is CASSPPSDITYEQYF. For the CDR3, the DNA is TGTGCCAGCTCACCACCGAGTGACATCACCTACGAGCAGTACTTC.

CDR3 nucleotides: TGCGCCAGCAGCCTCGACAGTGTATCCCCCGGGTTCACTGAAGCTTTCTTT. Its translation: CASSLDSVSPGFTEAFF. V usage is TRBV5-1 and J usage is TRBJ1-1; tentative D call: TRBD1 (5 bases). The CDR3 has 17 amino acids. Trimming removed 4 bases at V and 4 bases at J, with 23 bases between. The germline CDR1 and CDR2 sequences are SGHRS and YFSETQ.

The chain joins TRBV19 to TRBJ1-2; TRBD1 is a possible D gene (5 bases). Trimming took 6 bases from V and 0 from J, leaving 23 bases between them. The CDR3 has 18 residues. Germline lookup yields CDR1 LNHDA and CDR2 SQIVND (reference sequence). The CDR3 coding sequence is TGTGCCAGTAGGAAACAGGATTCCTTAGCTACTACTAACTATGGCTACACCTTC. Its translation: CASRKQDSLATTNYGYTF.

This chain uses TRBV7-9 with TRBJ1-1; D is undetermined. Germline CDR1 reads SEHNR; CDR2 reads FQNEAQ (reference sequence). The V and J ends lost 1 base and 1 base respectively, with 10 bases between them. This CDR3 is built from 15 residues. The DNA of the CDR3 is TGTGCCAGCAGCTTAGGTGGCAGAAAGAACACTGAAGCTTTCTTT. Its translation: CASSLGGRKNTEAFF.

The chain uses TRBV2 and TRBJ2-7, with a weak D call TRBD1 (6 bases). V was trimmed by 11 bases and J by 3 bases, leaving 17 bases between them. The CDR3 is 13 amino acids. In germline, CDR1 is SNHLY, CDR2 FYNNEI. The chain's CDR3 is CAGREQGIYEQYF. The CDR3 bases are TGTGCCGGAAGGGAACAGGGCATCTACGAGCAGTACTTC.

The rearrangement joins TRBV19 to TRBJ2-7, with D possibly being TRBD1 (5 bases). The CDR3 has 15 residues. Germline assignment: CDR1 LNHDA and CDR2 SQIVND (reference sequence). V lost 2 bases to trimming and J lost 0 bases, with 11 bases between them. CDR3 sequence (DNA): TGTGCCAGTAGTATACAGCCAGGGCACTCCTACGAGCAGTACTTC. It yields the protein CASSIQPGHSYEQYF. The variable domain in full, with the rest retrieved from reference TRBV19 and TRBJ2-7, is DGGITQSPKYLFRKEGQNVTLSCEQNLNHDAMYWYRQDPGQGLRLIYYSQIVNDFQKGDIAEGYSVSREKKESFPLTVTSAQKNPTAFYLCASSIQPGHSYEQYFGPGTRLTVT.

The chain uses TRBV19 and TRBJ2-1; 7 nucleotides align to TRBD2. The CDR3 consists of 15 residues. CDR1 and CDR2 from the germline V gene are LNHDA and SQIVND (reference sequence). The J segment lost 5 bases and the V segment lost 1 base, leaving 5 bases of the junction unmatched. The CDR3 protein is CASSIVPAGNNEQFF. CDR3 nucleotide sequence: TGTGCCAGTAGTATAGTGCCAGCGGGGAACAATGAGCAGTTCTTC.

The chain uses TRBV11-1 and TRBJ2-1, with 9 nucleotides matching TRBD2. The germline gives CDR1 SGHAT, CDR2 FQDESV (reference sequence). J was trimmed by 4 bases and V by 6 bases; bases with no gene match: 7. This CDR3 contains 15 residues. CDR3 loop: CASRGLAHLYNEQFF. The CDR3, as DNA: TGTGCCAGCAGAGGACTAGCGCACCTTTACAATGAGCAGTTCTTC.

This chain uses TRBV6-5 with TRBJ1-4; D is unclear. Looked up from germline, CDR1 is MNHEY and CDR2 is SVGAGI. V lost 0 bases to trimming and J lost 5 bases, with 10 bases between them. The length of the CDR3 is 15 residues. In nucleotides, the CDR3 is TGTGCCAGCAGTTACTCGAGGGTCGGGAATGAAAAACTGTTTTTT. It yields the protein CASSYSRVGNEKLFF.

Remarks on this clone: The junction differs from germline at one of its ends, possibly a read error. The CDR3 DNA reads as TGTGCCAGCGGTTTAACCGAGGGCAATCAGCCCCAGCATTTT. This gives the protein CASGLTEGNQPQHF. The chain uses TRBV28 and TRBJ1-5; no clear D. This CDR3 is built from 14 residues. Germline-derived CDR1 and CDR2 are MDHEN and SYDVKM.

This clone was seen once. Relative to the germline gene, one junction end is altered; a read error may explain this. This chain joins TRBV7-7 and TRBJ1-3; D gene uncertain. The germline V gene encodes CDR1 SSHAT and CDR2 FNYEAQ (reference sequence). The CDR3 has 15 residues. CDR3 nucleotide sequence: TGTGCTAGCAGGAGGGTTTTTCAGGAGAGAAACACCATATATTTT. This encodes CASRRVFQERNTIYF.

This rearrangement joins TRBV7-6 to TRBJ1-6, with D maybe TRBD1 (6 bases). Per germline, CDR1 SGHVS and CDR2 FNYEAQ. V gave up 3 bases and J gave up 6 bases, with 21 bases separating them. The CDR3 contains 18 residues. The CDR3 DNA is TGTGCCAGCAGCTTGGGTTACAGGGAGTCGGATCTTAATTCACCCCTCCACTTT. The encoded protein is CASSLGYRESDLNSPLHF.

Comment on this clone: Other nucleotide sequences from this sample produce the same CDR3. The chain employs TRBV19 and TRBJ2-7; possible D gene TRBD2, 5 bases. The germline gives CDR1 LNHDA, CDR2 SQIVND (reference sequence). Trimming shortened V by 3 bases and J by 4 bases, and 10 bases separated the two germline ends. The CDR3 length is 13 residues. CDR3 amino acids: CASSIDGEYEQYF. CDR3 in DNA: TGTGCCAGTAGTATCGATGGGGAGTACGAGCAGTACTTC. The full variable domain, rest sourced from reference TRBV19 and TRBJ2-7, is DGGITQSPKYLFRKEGQNVTLSCEQNLNHDAMYWYRQDPGQGLRLIYYSQIVNDFQKGDIAEGYSVSREKKESFPLTVTSAQKNPTAFYLCASSIDGEYEQYFGPGTRLTVT.

The CDR3 here is CATSSGDRGGGNGYTF. The CDR3 coding sequence is TGTGCCACCAGCAGTGGGGACAGGGGCGGAGGGAATGGCTACACCTTC. V gene TRBV15 combines with J gene TRBJ1-2; 10 bases are shared with TRBD1. V was pared by 3 bases and J by 6 bases, with 10 bases of the junction left unmatched. The CDR3 runs 16 residues. The germline V gene has CDR1 LNHNV and CDR2 YYDKDF (reference sequence).

This chain joins TRBV6-5 and TRBJ2-7; a weak D match, TRBD2 (5 bases). Germline CDR1 MNHEY, CDR2 SVGAGI. V was pared by 0 bases and J by 4 bases, with 10 bases between. The CDR3 runs 14 residues. This chain's CDR3 is CASSYSVRGYEQYF. Here the CDR3 DNA reads TGTGCCAGCAGTTACTCGGTCCGAGGGTACGAGCAGTACTTC.

The chain combines TRBV7-2 with TRBJ2-3, with 8 positions matching TRBD2. The CDR3 has 15 residues. Germline V gives CDR1 SGHTA, CDR2 FQGNSA. J was trimmed by 4 bases and V by 5 bases; bases with no gene match: 8. CDR3 loop: CASSNGGALADTQYF. The CDR3, as DNA: TGTGCCAGCAGCAACGGGGGGGCCTTGGCAGATACGCAGTATTTT.

The chain couples TRBV7-9 to TRBJ2-5; D gene ambiguous. Germline CDR1 SEHNR, CDR2 FQNEAQ (reference sequence). Trimming took off 4 bases at V and 1 base at J, with 10 bases between the two ends. This CDR3 is built from 14 residues. This CDR3 is CASSSYSSQETQYF. For the CDR3, the DNA is TGTGCCAGCAGCTCTTATAGCTCCCAAGAGACCCAGTACTTC.

This clone was seen only once. V gene TRBV3-1 (or the pseudogene TRBV3-2) combines with J gene TRBJ1-3, with TRBD1 as a possible D gene (6 bases). From germline, CDR1 is LGHDT and CDR2 YNNKEL (reference sequence). Trimming took 1 base from V and 2 from J, leaving 9 bases between them. The CDR3 length is 15 residues. The CDR3 loop is CASSQVNRAGNTIYF. Here the CDR3 DNA reads TGTGCCAGCAGCCAAGTAAACAGGGCTGGAAACACCATATATTTT.

CDR3 bases: TGTGCCAGCAGCTTACCCCCCGGGACAGGGCGCCAGAATACGCAGTATTTT. It translates to CASSLPPGTGRQNTQYF. This sequence joins TRBV7-3 and TRBJ2-3, with TRBD1 matching over 9 bases. The CDR3 totals 17 residues. From germline, CDR1 is SGHTA and CDR2 FQGTGA. Trimming took 2 bases from V and 7 from J; bases not matched to a gene: 13.

The chain has TRBV25-1 and TRBJ1-1; 7 nucleotides agree with TRBD1. Germline trimming cut 6 bases from V and 8 bases from J; bases unmatched to any gene: 9. Germline CDR1 is MGHDK and CDR2 is SYGVNS. The CDR3 extends over 13 amino acids. This CDR3 reads CASRGTTGEEAFF. The CDR3 nucleotides are TGTGCCAGCAGGGGGACCACAGGGGAGGAAGCTTTCTTT.

This clone appeared a single time. The V call is TRBV24-1, the J call TRBJ2-2; 8 positions match TRBD1. This CDR3 is 15 amino acids long. CDR1 is KGHDR and CDR2 is SFDVKD in the germline V gene. Trimming took 7 bases from V and 1 from J; bases not matched to a gene: 4. The CDR3 is CATREDRVNTGELFF. In DNA form, the CDR3 reads TGTGCCACCAGAGAGGACAGGGTGAACACCGGGGAGCTGTTTTTT.

The J gene is TRBJ2-7, the V gene TRBV20-1; D call uncertain. This CDR3 spans 11 amino acids. Deletions cut 6 bases from V and 2 bases from J, with 8 bases between. Germline values: CDR1 DFQATT, CDR2 SNEGSKA (reference sequence). As DNA, the CDR3 is TGCAGTGCAGAAGCAACCTACGAGCAGTACTTC. Protein sequence: CSAEATYEQYF.